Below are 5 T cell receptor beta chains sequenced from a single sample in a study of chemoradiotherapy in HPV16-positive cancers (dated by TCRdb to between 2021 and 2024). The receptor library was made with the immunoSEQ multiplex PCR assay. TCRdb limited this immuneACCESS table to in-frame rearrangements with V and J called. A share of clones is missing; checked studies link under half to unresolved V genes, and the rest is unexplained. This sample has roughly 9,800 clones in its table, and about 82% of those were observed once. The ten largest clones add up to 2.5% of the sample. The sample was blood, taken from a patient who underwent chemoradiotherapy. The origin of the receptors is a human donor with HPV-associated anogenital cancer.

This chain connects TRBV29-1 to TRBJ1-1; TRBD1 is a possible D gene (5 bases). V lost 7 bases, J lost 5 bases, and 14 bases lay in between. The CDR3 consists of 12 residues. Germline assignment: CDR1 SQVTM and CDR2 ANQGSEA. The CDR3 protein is CSGMQGRTEAFF. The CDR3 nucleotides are TGCAGCGGGATGCAGGGTCGTACTGAAGCTTTCTTT.

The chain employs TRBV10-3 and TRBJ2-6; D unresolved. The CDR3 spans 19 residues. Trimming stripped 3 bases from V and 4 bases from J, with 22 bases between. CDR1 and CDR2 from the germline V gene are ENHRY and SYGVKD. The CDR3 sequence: CAISDPTWNLRAGANVLTF. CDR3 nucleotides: TGTGCCATCAGTGACCCAACCTGGAATTTACGTGCCGGGGCCAACGTCCTGACTTTC.

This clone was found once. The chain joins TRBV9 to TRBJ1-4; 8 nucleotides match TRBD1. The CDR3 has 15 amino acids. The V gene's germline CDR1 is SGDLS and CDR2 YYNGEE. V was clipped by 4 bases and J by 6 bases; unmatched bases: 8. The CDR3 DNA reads TGTGCCAGCAGCCCCGGTCTACAGGGGGATGAAAAACTGTTTTTT. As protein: CASSPGLQGDEKLFF. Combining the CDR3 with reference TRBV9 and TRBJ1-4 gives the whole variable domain DSGVTQTPKHLITATGQRVTLRCSPRSGDLSVYWYQQSLDQGLQFLIQYYNGEERAKGNILERFSAQQFPDLHSELNLSSLELGDSALYFCASSPGLQGDEKLFFGSGTQLSVL.

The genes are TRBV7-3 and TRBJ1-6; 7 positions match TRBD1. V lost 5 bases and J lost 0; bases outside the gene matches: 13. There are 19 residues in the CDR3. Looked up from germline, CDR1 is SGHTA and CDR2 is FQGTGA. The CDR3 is CASSELGWGQSSYNSPLHF. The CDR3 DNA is TGTGCCAGCAGCGAGCTCGGATGGGGACAGAGCTCCTATAATTCACCCCTCCACTTT.

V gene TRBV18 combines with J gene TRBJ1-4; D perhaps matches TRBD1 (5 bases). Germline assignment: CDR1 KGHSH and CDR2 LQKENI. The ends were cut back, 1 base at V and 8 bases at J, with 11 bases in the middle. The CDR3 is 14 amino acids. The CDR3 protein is CASSPRDRGEKLFF. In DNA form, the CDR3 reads TGTGCCAGCTCACCACGAGATCGGGGGGAAAAACTGTTTTTT.